This T cell receptor beta chain was recovered during a study of shared clonotypes between healthy human individuals. Study results and caveats: It was the non-shared clonotypes that had lower generation probabilities than clonotypes shared by all four donors.

About this clone: The antigen is undetermined.

Only in-frame clones appear in the TCRdb table, and some are missing; sequencing was by immunoSEQ multiplex PCR. The repertoire holds approximately 240,000 clones, with 65% to 70% as singletons. The CDR3 is 15 amino acids. V trimming: 6 bases; J trimming: 0 bases; junction bases outside the gene matches: 8. From germline, CDR1 is SQVTM and CDR2 ANQGSEA. This sequence was found in a man in his thirties or forties in good health. The genes are TRBV29-1 and TRBJ2-1, with 7 bases fitting TRBD2. Specimen: memory CD4+ T cells sorted from blood. Subset noted: CD45RA-negative fraction. The CDR3 region is CSVSPGGSSYNEQFF. The CDR3 bases are TGCAGCGTGTCACCCGGCGGGAGCTCCTACAATGAGCAGTTCTTC.